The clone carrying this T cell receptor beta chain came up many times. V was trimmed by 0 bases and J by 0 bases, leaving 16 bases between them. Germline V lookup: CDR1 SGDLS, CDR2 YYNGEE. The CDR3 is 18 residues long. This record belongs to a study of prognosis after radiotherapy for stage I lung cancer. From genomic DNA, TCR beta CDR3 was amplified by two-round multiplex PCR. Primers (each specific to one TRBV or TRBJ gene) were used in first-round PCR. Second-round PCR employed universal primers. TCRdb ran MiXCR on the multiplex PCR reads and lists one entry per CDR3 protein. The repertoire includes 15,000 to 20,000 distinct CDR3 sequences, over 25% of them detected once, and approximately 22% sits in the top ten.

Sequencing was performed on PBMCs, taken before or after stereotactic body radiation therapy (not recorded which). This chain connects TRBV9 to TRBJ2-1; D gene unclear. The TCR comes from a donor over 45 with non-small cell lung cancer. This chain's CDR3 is CASSVEGGVISSYNEQFF. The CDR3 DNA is TGTGCCAGCAGCGTAGAAGGCGGTGTCATCAGCTCCTACAATGAGCAGTTCTTC.